The 2 T cell receptor beta chains given below trace back to one sample, sequenced in a study of T cell responses to AZD1222 COVID-19 vaccine. The data were produced by immunoSEQ multiplex PCR, yet TCRdb's version contains in-frame clones alone and is incomplete. Here the sample spans some 110,000 clones, 88% being singletons. This sample comprised peripheral blood, obtained on day 0 of AZD1222 vaccination. The receptors shown here come from an adult in good health.

The rearrangement joins TRBV9 to TRBJ1-1, with 10 bases matching TRBD1. The length of the CDR3 is 17 residues. The germline V gene encodes CDR1 SGDLS and CDR2 YYNGEE. Trimming at V came to 3 bases and at J to 0 bases, leaving 8 bases not matched to a gene. In DNA form, the CDR3 reads TGTGCCAGCAGCGCCGGGACAGGGGTTTCCATGAACACTGAAGCTTTCTTT. It yields the protein CASSAGTGVSMNTEAFF. Combining the CDR3 with reference TRBV9 and TRBJ1-1 gives the whole variable domain DSGVTQTPKHLITATGQRVTLRCSPRSGDLSVYWYQQSLDQGLQFLIQYYNGEERAKGNILERFSAQQFPDLHSELNLSSLELGDSALYFCASSAGTGVSMNTEAFFGQGTRLTVV.

This clone has just a few counts. The V gene is TRBV10-2, the J gene TRBJ1-1, with 7 bases matching TRBD1. The germline V gene has CDR1 WSHSY and CDR2 SAAADI. V gave up 6 bases and J gave up 1 base; unmatched junction bases: 5. The CDR3 runs 14 residues. CDR3 sequence: CASRGQTENTEAFF. As DNA, the CDR3 is TGCGCCAGCAGGGGACAGACGGAGAACACTGAAGCTTTCTTT.